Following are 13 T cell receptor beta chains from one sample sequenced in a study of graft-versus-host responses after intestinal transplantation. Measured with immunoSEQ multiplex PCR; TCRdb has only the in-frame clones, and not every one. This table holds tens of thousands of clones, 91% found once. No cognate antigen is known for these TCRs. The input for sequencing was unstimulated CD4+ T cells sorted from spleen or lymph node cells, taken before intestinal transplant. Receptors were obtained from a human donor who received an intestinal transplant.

The CDR3 DNA reads as TGTGCCAGCAGCTCAGCGGGTCGGGTAAGCACAGATACGCAGTATTTT. It translates to CASSSAGRVSTDTQYF. The chain links TRBV7-2 to TRBJ2-3; tentative D call: TRBD2 (6 bases). This CDR3 spans 16 amino acids. Germline V gene sequence: CDR1 SGHTA, CDR2 FQGNSA. Trimming stripped 4 bases from V and 0 bases from J, with 14 bases between.

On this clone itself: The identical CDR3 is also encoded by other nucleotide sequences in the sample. The CDR3 coding sequence is TGTGCCAGCAGTTACTCCCTCGGGGAGCGGGGCTACACCTTC. This sequence encodes CASSYSLGERGYTF. V gene TRBV6-6 combines with J gene TRBJ1-2; D is uncertain. Germline V gene data show CDR1 as MNHNY and CDR2 as SVGAGI (reference sequence). The CDR3 covers 14 residues. V was cut by 0 bases and J by 8 bases, with 13 bases left in between.

CDR3 amino acids: CASSTGQGNQPQHF. The DNA of the CDR3 is TGTGCCAGCAGTACAGGACAGGGGAATCAGCCCCAGCATTTT. V gene TRBV6-1 combines with J gene TRBJ1-5; 9 bases map to TRBD1. CDR1 and CDR2 from the germline V gene are MNHNS and SASEGT. Trimming cost V 5 bases and J 4 bases; bases outside gene matches: 3. The CDR3 contains 14 residues.

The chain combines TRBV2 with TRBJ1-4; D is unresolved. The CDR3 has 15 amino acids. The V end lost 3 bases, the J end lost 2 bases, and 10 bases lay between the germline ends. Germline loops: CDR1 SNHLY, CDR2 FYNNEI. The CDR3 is CASSDELATNEKLFF. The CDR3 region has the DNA TGTGCCAGCAGTGACGAACTAGCCACTAATGAAAAACTGTTTTTT.

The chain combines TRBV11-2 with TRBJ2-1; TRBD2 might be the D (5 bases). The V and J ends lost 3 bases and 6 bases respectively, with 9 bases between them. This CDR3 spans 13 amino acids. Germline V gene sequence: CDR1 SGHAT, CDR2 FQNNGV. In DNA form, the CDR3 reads TGTGCCAGCAGCTTGGGTCTAGCCAATGAGCAGTTCTTC. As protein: CASSLGLANEQFF.

The CDR3 sequence is CAISPRPGDTEAFF. The CDR3 DNA reads as TGTGCCATCAGTCCCCGTCCAGGGGACACTGAAGCTTTCTTT. J is TRBJ1-1 and V is TRBV10-3; weak D call: TRBD1 (6 bases). V shed 5 bases and J shed 3 bases, with 13 bases lying between them. Per the germline V gene, CDR1 is ENHRY and CDR2 is SYGVKD. The CDR3 totals 14 residues.

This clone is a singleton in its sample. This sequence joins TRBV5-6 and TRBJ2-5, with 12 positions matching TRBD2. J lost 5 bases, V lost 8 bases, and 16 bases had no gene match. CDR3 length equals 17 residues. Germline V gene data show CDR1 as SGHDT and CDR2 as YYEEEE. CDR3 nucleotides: TGTGCCAGAGGGATCCAACTAGCGGGGGGAATGCGGGAGACCCAGTACTTC. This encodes CARGIQLAGGMRETQYF.

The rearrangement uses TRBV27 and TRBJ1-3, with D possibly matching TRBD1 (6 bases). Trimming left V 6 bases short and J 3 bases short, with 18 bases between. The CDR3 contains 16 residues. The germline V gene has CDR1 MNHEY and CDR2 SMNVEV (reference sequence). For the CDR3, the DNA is TGTGCCAGCAGGAAATCAGGGGCCTCTGGTGGAAACACCATATATTTT. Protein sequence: CASRKSGASGGNTIYF.

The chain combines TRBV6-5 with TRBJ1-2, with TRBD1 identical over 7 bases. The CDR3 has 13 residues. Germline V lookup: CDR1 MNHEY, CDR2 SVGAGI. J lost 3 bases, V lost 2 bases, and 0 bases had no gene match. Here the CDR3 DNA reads TGTGCCAGCAGTTACGGGACAGACTATGGCTACACCTTC. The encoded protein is CASSYGTDYGYTF.

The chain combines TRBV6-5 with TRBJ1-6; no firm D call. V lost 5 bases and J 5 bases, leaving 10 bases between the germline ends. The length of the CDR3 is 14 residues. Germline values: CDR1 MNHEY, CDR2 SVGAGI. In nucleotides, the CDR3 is TGTGCCAGCAGTCCTACAGTGAATAATTCACCCCTCCACTTT. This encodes CASSPTVNNSPLHF.

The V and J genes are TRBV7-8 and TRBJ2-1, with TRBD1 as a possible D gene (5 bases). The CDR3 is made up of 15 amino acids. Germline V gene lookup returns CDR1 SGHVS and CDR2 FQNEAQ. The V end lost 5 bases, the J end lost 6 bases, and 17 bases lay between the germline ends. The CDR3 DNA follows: TGTGCCAGCAGCCCCCAGGGATACTCGGGCAATGAGCAGTTCTTC. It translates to CASSPQGYSGNEQFF.

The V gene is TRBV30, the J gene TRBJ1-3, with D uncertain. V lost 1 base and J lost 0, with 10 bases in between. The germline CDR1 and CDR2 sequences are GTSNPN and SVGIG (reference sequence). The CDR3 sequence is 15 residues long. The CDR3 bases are TGTGCCTGGAGTGGCACGCCTAGCTCTGGAAACACCATATATTTT. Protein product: CAWSGTPSSGNTIYF.

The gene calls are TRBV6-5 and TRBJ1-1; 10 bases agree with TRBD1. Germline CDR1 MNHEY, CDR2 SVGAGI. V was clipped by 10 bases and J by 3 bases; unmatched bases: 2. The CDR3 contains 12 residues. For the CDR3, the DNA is TGTGCCATCGGGACAGGGGACACTGAAGCTTTCTTT. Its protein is CAIGTGDTEAFF.